What follows describes a single T cell receptor beta chain. No antigen is known for it. Per-base qualities were not stored, and no clone one base away is much larger. The germline V and J ends show losses of 4 bases and 4 bases respectively, and no gene match explains 6 bases of the junction. The cysteine opens and the phenylalanine closes a CDR3 of 14 amino acids. Here the CDR3 DNA is all that survives: 42 bases in frame from base 1. As encoded in the germline V gene, CDR1 is SGHDT while CDR2 is YYEEEE. The sample belongs to a study of a mutant IDH1 vaccine in newly diagnosed glioma (dated by TCRdb to 2020 to 2023). For the study in its entirety: In the chemotherapy-containing groups, vaccination started alongside temozolomide cycles, whereas in patients who had radiotherapy alone it started 4-6 weeks after radiotherapy. The approximately 33 treated patients were about 60% male and around 38% female, with a mean age of about 43 years. Prior to enrollment, patients had been given standard therapy consisting of radiotherapy alone, temozolomide alone, or radiochemotherapy with temozolomide, with the combination given to most patients. The week-35 safety follow-up was designated visit V12, and the week-47 end of study was designated visit V13. Six visits were used for peripheral blood collection: V03 (baseline), V05, V07, V10, V12 and V13. Longitudinal TCRB deep sequencing was performed for about two dozen treated patients wherever samples were available for exploratory analyses.

Receptor amplification or capture employed the immunoSEQ multiplex PCR assay. Rearranged TCR beta chain sequences were amplified with the hsTCRB Kit following the manufacturer's protocol. TCRB libraries were sequenced on an Illumina MiSeq. The study's processing was this. The kit vendor's proprietary platform handled demultiplexing, trimming and gene mapping. TCRdb's version of the immuneACCESS table is confined to in-frame rearrangements and falls short of the full clone set. An unresolved V gene accounts for under half of the shortfall where checked; the remainder is of unknown origin. Clone size and the V and J calls come from that table; the DNA yielded D and trimming. This sample is represented by approximately 50,000 clones; around 83% of them were singletons. In total, the top ten clones hold 3% to 4% of the sample. The sample's time point label, in plain terms: week 47, end of study. Each vaccine dose was 300 ug of a 20-mer mutant IDH1 peptide in Montanide, given subcutaneously with topical imiquimod. Eight vaccinations were administered to patients in weeks 1, 3, 5, 7, 11, 15, 19 and 23, corresponding to visits V03 through V10. All donors had newly diagnosed IDH1-mutant astrocytomas of WHO grade 3 or 4 that showed loss of nuclear ATRX. The samples were drawn from NOA16, a multicentre, single-arm, open-label phase I trial in Germany that tested a mutant IDH1 peptide vaccine in humans for the first time. Genomic DNA for TCRB sequencing was extracted from EDTA blood using the DNeasy Blood and Tissue Kit.

The paper as a whole reports these results and caveats: Immune responses induced by the vaccine were seen in 90% to 95% of patients across multiple MHC alleles. It was noted by the authors that analyses of patient blood samples could not be reproduced owing to sample limitations. No apparent relationship was observed between pseudoprogression and alterations in the top peripheral T cell clonotypes detected by TCRB sequencing. PBMC samples for TCRB deep sequencing were selected based on availability.

Sample: PBMCs, taken from a glioma patient whose treatment included an IDH1 peptide vaccine. The chain employs TRBV5-6 and TRBJ1-1, with TRBD1 matching 8 junction bases. The receptor was isolated from a woman aged 50 to 65 with glioma. The CDR3 protein sequence reads: CASSIQGGSTEAFF. The sequenced DNA is TGTGCCAGCAGCATACAGGGGGGTTCCACTGAAGCTTTCTTT.